This T cell receptor beta chain was sequenced in a study of T cells in Graves' hyperthyroidism and ophthalmopathy (dated by TCRdb to between 2018 and 2020). Broadly, across the study: Peripheral blood was collected at initial diagnosis, before any treatment. To identify distinguishing TCR V-J signatures, a discovery cohort of 90 to 100 patients was used, comprising some 45 with Graves' ophthalmopathy and 55 to 65 with stable Graves' hyperthyroidism. Whether ophthalmopathy could be predicted prospectively was tested in an independent validation cohort made up of 18 hyperthyroidism patients plus 17 patients who later progressed to ophthalmopathy. The 100 discovery patients were randomly split 7:3 into training and test sets. In addition, the study compared T-cell repertoires in thyroid tissue and in blood from several Graves' hyperthyroidism patients. Following sampling, methimazole starting at 30 mg daily was given to hyperthyroidism patients, and high-dose intravenous methylprednisolone was given to ophthalmopathy patients. According to the paper, TCR Vbeta CDR3 sequencing was carried out on about 140 peripheral blood samples, which came from fewer than 50 ophthalmopathy, 70 to 80 hyperthyroidism and roughly 17 progressor patients. Study-level results and caveats: Most expanded thyroid clonotypes (frequency above 0.001) were also found in blood, which suggests that blood repertoires may mirror thyroid immune responses. During validation, the model predicted progression to ophthalmopathy a median of about 6.5 months ahead of onset, with more than 60% sensitivity and 72% to 80% specificity. Sample size was not statistically predetermined, and investigators were not blinded to group allocation. In cross-validation, a model built on a 13 V-J signature told ophthalmopathy apart from stable hyperthyroidism with over 85% sensitivity and around 84% specificity, and in testing the same model reached 80%/75%.

A patient counted as having stable Graves' hyperthyroidism if no progression to ophthalmopathy occurred over 18 months of follow-up. Hyperthyroidism patients were aged 18 to 65 years and newly diagnosed, with disease duration of less than 2 months. The study excluded patients with uncontrolled infections, other autoimmune diseases, pregnancy or lactation. Diagnoses were based on clinical symptoms, serum thyroxine and TRAb, thyroid ultrasound and orbital computed tomography. PBMCs were separated from roughly 10 ml of fresh peripheral blood using Ficoll-Paque density gradient centrifugation. Total RNA was extracted with Trizol reagent, and quality was checked on an Agilent 2100 Bioanalyzer. V is reduced by 6 bases and J by 12 bases, leaving a spacing of 24 bases between them. From the germline V gene, CDR1 is MNHNS and CDR2 is SASEGT. The CDR3, from cysteine to phenylalanine, totals 14 residues. The read is trimmed to its CDR3 DNA, 42 bases read in frame from base 1.

TCR beta CDR3 regions were amplified from RNA transcripts. For the first round of RT-PCR on the TCR CDR3, the HTBI primer set was used together with the Qiagen OneStep RT-PCR kit. A second multiplex PCR round built the libraries, followed by size selection and purification. Sequencing of the libraries was done on an Illumina HiSeq2000 using paired-end 100 bp reads. In the source study's methods: Raw data were processed with SOAPnuke, discarding reads with adapters, uncalled bases, mean Phred below 15, or no exact constant-primer or identifier match. COPE v1.2.5 was used to merge high-quality paired reads, and clonotypes were defined as unique nucleotide sequences. MiTCR v1.1 was used to align the clonotypes against IMGT TRBV, TRBD and TRBJ reference segments. Only V-J combinations with frequency above 0.0001, covering 98% to 99.2% of repertoires, were analysed. A TCS score was defined as the ratio of F50 (clonal expansion) to E x V (chaos), with BLOSUM62-based TCRdist applied between CDR3 peptides within each V-J. Welch's t-statistics and random forest reduced roughly 500 V-J features to about 12, which were used in a naive Bayes classifier (R e1071). TCRdb reprocessing: public reads trimmed at Q25 with fastp, clones called with MiXCR, in-frame beta chains kept. Rows matching on CDR3 protein sequence are summarized as one entry with the most common DNA and genes. TCRdb, not the original authors, processed these V and J calls. This sample gives fewer than 900,000 distinct CDR3 sequences in total; about 16% of them show up just once. The ten largest clones take up under 8.5% of the sample.

Comment on this clonotype: No cognate antigen has been identified for it. The record has no base qualities; no much larger clone is one base away.

What was sequenced was blood. The sequence was obtained from a man between 18 and 35 years old with Graves' hyperthyroidism. The sequence links TRBV6-1 to TRBJ2-7; the D call is tentative, TRBD1 or TRBD2, as each matches 5 bases. The CDR3 region reads CASSPGTGTLRRYF. In nucleotides, the sequence is TGTGCCAGCAGCCCCGGGACGGGGACCCTTCGACGGTACTTC.